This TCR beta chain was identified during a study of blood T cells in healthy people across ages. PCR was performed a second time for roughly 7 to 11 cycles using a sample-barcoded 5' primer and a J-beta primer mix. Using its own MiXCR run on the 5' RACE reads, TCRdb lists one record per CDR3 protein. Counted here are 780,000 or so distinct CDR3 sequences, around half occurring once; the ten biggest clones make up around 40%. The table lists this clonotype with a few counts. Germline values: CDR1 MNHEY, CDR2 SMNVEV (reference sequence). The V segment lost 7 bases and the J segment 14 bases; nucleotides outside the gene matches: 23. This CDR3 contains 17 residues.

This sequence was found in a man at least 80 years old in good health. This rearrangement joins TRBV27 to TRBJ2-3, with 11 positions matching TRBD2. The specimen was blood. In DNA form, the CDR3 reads TGTGCCAGCAAGGGACTAGCGGACAGCCCGGGGCACAGATACGCGTATTTT. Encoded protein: CASKGLADSPGHRYAYF.